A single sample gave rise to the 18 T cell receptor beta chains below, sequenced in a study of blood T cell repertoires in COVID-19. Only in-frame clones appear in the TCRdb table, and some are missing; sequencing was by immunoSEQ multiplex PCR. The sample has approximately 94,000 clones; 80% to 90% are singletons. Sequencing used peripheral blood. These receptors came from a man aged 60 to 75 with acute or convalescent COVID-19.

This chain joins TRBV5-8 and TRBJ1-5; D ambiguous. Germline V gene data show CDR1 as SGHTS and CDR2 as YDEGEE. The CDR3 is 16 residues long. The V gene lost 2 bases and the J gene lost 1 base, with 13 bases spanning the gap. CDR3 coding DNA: TGTGCCAGCAGCTTCGGTTCCCAGGCCAGCAATCAGCCCCAGCATTTT. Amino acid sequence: CASSFGSQASNQPQHF.

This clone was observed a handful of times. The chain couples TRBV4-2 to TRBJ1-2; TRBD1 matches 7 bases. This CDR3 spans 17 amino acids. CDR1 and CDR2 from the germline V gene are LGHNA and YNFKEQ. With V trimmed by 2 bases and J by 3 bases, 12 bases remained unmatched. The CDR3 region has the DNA TGTGCCAGCAGCCAAACGAGTGCGGGACAGTTAGACTATGGCTACACCTTC. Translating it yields CASSQTSAGQLDYGYTF.

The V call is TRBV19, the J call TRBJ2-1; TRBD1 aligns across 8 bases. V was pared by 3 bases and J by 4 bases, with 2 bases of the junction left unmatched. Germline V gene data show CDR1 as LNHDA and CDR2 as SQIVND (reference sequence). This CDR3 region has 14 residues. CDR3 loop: CASSIRGLYNEQFF. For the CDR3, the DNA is TGTGCCAGTAGTATCAGGGGGCTTTACAATGAGCAGTTCTTC.

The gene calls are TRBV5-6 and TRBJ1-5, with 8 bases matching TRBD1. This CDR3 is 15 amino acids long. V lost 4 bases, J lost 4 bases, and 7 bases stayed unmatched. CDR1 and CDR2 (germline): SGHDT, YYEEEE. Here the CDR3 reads CASSPRDRRNQPQHF. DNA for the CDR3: TGTGCCAGCAGCCCCAGGGACAGGAGAAATCAGCCCCAGCATTTT.

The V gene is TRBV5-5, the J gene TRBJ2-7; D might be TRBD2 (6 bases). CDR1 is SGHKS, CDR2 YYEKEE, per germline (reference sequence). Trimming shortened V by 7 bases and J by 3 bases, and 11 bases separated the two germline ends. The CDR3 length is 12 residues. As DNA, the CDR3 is TGTGCCAGCGGGGGACTCCTCTACGAGCAGTACTTC. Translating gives CASGGLLYEQYF.

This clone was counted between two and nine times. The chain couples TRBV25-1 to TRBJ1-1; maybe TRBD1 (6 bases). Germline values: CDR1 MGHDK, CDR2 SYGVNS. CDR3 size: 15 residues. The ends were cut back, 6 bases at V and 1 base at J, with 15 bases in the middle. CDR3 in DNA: TGTGCCAGCAGCCCTACCGGACAGTGGAACACTGAAGCTTTCTTT. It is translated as CASSPTGQWNTEAFF.

CDR3 sequence (DNA): TGTGCCACCAGCAGGTCTTCGCAGAATGAGCAGTTCTTC. This translates into CATSRSSQNEQFF. The rearrangement links TRBV15 to TRBJ2-1; no reliable D call. The CDR3 loop spans 13 amino acids. CDR1 LNHNV and CDR2 YYDKDF come from the germline V gene (reference sequence). V was pared by 3 bases and J by 7 bases, with 10 bases between.

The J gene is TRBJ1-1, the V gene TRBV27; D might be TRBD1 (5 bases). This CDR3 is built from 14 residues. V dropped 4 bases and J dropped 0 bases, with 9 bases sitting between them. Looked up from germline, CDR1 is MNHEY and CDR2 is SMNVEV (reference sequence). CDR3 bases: TGTGCCAGCAGTTGGAGGGGCCTGAACACTGAAGCTTTCTTT. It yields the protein CASSWRGLNTEAFF.

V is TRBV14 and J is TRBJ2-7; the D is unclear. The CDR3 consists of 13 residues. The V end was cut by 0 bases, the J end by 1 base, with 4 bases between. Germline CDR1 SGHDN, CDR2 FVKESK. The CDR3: CASSQDISYEQYF. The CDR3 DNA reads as TGTGCCAGCAGCCAAGATATATCCTACGAGCAGTACTTC.

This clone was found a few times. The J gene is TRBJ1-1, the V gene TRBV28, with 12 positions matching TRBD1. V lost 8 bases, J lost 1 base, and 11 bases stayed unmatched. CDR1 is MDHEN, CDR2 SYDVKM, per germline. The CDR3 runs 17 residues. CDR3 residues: CASATRDRGPGNTEAFF. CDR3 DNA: TGTGCCAGCGCCACTCGGGACAGGGGGCCCGGGAACACTGAAGCTTTCTTT.

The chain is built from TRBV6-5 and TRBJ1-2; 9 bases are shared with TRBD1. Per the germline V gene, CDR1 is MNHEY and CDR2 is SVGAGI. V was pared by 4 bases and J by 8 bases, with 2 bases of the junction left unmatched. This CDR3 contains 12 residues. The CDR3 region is CASSWTGEGYTF. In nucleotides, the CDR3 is TGTGCCAGCAGTTGGACAGGGGAGGGCTACACCTTC.

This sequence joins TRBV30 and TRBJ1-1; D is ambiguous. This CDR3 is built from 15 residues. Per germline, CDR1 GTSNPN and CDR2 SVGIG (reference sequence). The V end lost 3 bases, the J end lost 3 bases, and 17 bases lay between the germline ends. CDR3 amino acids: CAWSGALYMDTEAFF. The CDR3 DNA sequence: TGTGCCTGGAGCGGAGCACTATATATGGACACTGAAGCTTTCTTT.

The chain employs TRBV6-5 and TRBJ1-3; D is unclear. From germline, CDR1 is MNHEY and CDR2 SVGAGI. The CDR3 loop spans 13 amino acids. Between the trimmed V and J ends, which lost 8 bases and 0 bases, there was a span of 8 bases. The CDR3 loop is CASQAFSGNTIYF. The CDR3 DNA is TGTGCCAGCCAGGCCTTCTCTGGAAACACCATATATTTT.

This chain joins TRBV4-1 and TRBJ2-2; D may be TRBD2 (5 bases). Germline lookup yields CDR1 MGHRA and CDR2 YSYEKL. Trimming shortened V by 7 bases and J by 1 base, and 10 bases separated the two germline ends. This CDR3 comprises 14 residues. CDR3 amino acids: CASKGERNTGELFF. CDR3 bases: TGCGCCAGCAAGGGAGAGAGGAACACCGGGGAGCTGTTTTTT.

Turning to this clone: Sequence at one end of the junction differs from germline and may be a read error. In DNA form, the CDR3 reads TGTGCCAGCAGCTTAGTAATCTCCCCACCCCCCGGACGGACATTC. This gives the protein CASSLVISPPPGRTF. The chain has TRBV7-9 and TRBJ1-2, with D perhaps TRBD1 (5 bases). This CDR3 contains 15 residues. From germline, CDR1 is SEHNR and CDR2 FQNEAQ (reference sequence).

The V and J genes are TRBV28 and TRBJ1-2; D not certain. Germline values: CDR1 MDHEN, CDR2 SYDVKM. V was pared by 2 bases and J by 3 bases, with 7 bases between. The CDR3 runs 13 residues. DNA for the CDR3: TGTGCCAGCAGTTTAGGGCAGTACTATGGCTACACCTTC. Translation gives CASSLGQYYGYTF.

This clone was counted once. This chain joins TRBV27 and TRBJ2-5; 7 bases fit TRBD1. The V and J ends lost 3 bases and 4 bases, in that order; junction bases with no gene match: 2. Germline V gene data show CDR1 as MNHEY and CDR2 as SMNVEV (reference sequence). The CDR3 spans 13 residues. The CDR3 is CASSFRGRETQYF. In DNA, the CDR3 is TGTGCCAGCAGTTTTAGGGGGCGAGAGACCCAGTACTTC.

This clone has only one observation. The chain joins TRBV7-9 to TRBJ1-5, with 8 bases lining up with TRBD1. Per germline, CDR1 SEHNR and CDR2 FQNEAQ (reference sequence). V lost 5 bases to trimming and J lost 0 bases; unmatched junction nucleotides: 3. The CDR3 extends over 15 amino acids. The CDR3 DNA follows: TGTGCCAGCAGCCCACAGGGGGTTAGCAATCAGCCCCAGCATTTT. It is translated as CASSPQGVSNQPQHF.